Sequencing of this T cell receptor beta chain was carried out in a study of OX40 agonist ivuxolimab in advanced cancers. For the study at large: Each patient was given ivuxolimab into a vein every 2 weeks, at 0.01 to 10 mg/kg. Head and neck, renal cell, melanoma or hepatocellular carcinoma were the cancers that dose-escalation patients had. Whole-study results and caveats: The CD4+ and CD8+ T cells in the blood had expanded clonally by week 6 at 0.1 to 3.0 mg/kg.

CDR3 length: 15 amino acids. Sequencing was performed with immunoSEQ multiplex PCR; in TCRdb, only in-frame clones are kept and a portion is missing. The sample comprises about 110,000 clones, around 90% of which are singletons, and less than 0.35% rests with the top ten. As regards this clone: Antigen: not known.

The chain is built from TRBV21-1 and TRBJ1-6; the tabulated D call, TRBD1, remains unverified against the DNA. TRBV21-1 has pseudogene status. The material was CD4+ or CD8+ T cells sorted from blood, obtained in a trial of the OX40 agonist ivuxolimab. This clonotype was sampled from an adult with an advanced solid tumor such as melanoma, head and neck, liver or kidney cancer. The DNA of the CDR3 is TGTGCCAGCAGCAAAGCGCAAACAGGGGACTCACCCCTCCACTTT. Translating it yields CASSKAQTGDSPLHF.